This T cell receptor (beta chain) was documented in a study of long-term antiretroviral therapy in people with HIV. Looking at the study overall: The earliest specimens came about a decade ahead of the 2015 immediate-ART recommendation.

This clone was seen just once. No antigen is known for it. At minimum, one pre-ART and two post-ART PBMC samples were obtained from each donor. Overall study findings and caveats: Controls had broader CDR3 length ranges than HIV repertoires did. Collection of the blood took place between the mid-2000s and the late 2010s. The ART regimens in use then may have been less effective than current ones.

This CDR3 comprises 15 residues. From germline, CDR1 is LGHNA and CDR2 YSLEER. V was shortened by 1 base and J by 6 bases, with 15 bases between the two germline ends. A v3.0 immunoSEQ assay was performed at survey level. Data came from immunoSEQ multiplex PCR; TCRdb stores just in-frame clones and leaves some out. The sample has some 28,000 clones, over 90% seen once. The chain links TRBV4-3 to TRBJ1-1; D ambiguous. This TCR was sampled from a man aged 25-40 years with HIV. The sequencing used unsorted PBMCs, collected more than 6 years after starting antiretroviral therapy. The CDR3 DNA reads TGCGCCAGCAGCCAAGGAATCACCGGGTACGCTGAAGCTTTCTTT. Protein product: CASSQGITGYAEAFF.